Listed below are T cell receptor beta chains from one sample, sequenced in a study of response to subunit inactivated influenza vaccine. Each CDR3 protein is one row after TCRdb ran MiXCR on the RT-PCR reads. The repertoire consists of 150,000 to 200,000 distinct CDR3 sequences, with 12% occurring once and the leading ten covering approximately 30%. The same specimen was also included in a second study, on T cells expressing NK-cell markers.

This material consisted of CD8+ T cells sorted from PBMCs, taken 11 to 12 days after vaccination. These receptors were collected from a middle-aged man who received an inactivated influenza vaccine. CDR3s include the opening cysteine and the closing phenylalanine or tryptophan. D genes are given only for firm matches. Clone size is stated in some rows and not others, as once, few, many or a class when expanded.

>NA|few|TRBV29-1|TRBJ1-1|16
CSVLGGSGRLNTEAFF
TGCAGCGTTCTCGGAGGCTCCGGGCGGCTGAACACTGAAGCTTTCTTT
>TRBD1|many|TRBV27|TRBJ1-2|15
CASSNGQGFLYGYTF
TGTGCCAGCAGCAACGGACAGGGATTTCTCTATGGCTACACCTTC
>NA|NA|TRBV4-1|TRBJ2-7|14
CASSQGGESYEQYF
TGCGCCAGCAGCCAAGGCGGGGAATCCTACGAGCAGTACTTC
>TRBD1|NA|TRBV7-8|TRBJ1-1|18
CASSLARAGGYMNTEAFF
TGTGCCAGCAGCTTAGCTAGGGCAGGGGGTTACATGAACACTGAAGCTTTCTTT
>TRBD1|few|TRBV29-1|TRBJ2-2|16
CSVMFRGQGNTGELFF
TGCAGCGTTATGTTCCGGGGACAGGGGAACACCGGGGAGCTGTTTTTT
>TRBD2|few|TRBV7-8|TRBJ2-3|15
CASSMGTSGVDTQYF
TGTGCCAGCAGCATGGGGACTAGCGGGGTGGATACGCAGTATTTT
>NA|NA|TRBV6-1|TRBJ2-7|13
CASSTGWGYEQYF
TGTGCCAGCAGCACCGGGTGGGGATACGAGCAGTACTTC
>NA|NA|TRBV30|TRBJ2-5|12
CAWTGVQETQYF
TGTGCCTGGACAGGGGTACAAGAGACCCAGTACTTC
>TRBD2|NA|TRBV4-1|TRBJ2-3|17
CASSQTGLDTSTDTQYF
TGCGCCAGCAGCCAGACCGGACTAGACACTAGCACAGATACGCAGTATTTT
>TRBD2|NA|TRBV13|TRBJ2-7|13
CASSLGTSDEQYF
TGTGCCAGCAGCTTAGGGACTAGCGATGAGCAGTACTTC
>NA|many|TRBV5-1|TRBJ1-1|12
CASGFENTEAFF
TGCGCCAGTGGGTTTGAGAACACTGAAGCTTTCTTT
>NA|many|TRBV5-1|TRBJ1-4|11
CASRSDEKLFF
TGCGCCAGCAGGTCCGATGAAAAACTGTTTTTT
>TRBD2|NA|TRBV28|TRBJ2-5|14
CASSFRREMETQYF
TGTGCCAGCAGCTTTCGGCGGGAGATGGAGACCCAGTACTTC
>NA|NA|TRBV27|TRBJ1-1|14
CASSFQGGHTEAFF
TGTGCCAGCAGTTTTCAGGGTGGTCACACTGAAGCTTTCTTT
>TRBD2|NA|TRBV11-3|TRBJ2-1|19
CASTEISRLAAKSYNEQFF
TGTGCCAGCACCGAAATTTCTAGACTAGCGGCTAAGTCCTACAATGAGCAGTTCTTC
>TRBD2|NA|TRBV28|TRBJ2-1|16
CASSLSSGRTYNEQFF
TGTGCCAGCAGTTTGTCTAGCGGGCGAACCTACAATGAGCAGTTCTTC
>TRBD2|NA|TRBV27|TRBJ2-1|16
CASTGPSGRSDNEQFF
TGTGCCAGCACTGGGCCTAGCGGGAGGTCGGACAATGAGCAGTTCTTC
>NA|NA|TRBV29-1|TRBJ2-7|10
CSVVTDEHYF
TGCAGCGTTGTAACAGACGAGCATTACTTC
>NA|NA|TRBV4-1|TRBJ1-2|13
CASSQTAFYGYTF
TGCGCCAGCAGCCAGACTGCCTTCTATGGCTACACCTTC
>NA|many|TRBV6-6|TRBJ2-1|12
CASSLGINEQFF
TGTGCCAGCAGTTTGGGTATCAATGAGCAGTTCTTC
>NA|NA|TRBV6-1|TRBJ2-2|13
CASRGSTAGELFF
TGTGCCAGCAGAGGATCCACGGCCGGGGAGCTGTTTTTT
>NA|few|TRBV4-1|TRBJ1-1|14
CASSQVAGEGEAFF
TGCGCCAGCAGCCAAGTCGCGGGCGAGGGTGAAGCTTTCTTT
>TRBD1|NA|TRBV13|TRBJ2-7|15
CASSAREDRGYEQYF
TGTGCCAGCAGCGCTAGGGAGGACAGGGGTTACGAGCAGTACTTC
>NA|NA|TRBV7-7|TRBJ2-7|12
CASSRPGGEQYF
TGTGCCAGCAGCCGACCCGGGGGCGAGCAGTACTTC
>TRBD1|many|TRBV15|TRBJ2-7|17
CATSRDKLGTASYEQYF
TGTGCCACCAGCAGAGATAAGTTGGGGACAGCCTCCTACGAGCAGTACTTC
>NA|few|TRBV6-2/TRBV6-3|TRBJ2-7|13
CASSDGVWYEQYF
TGTGCCAGCAGCGACGGGGTTTGGTACGAGCAGTACTTC
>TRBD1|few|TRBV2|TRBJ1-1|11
CANTGGTEAFF
TGTGCCAATACAGGGGGCACTGAAGCTTTCTTT
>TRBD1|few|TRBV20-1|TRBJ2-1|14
CSGAGQGSYNEQFF
TGCAGTGGAGCGGGACAGGGATCCTACAATGAGCAGTTCTTC
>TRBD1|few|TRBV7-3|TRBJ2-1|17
CASSSKPGQGSYNEQFF
TGTGCCAGCAGCTCAAAGCCGGGACAGGGATCCTACAATGAGCAGTTCTTC
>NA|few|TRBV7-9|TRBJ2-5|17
CASSLAMAAPYQETQYF
TGTGCCAGCAGCTTAGCGATGGCAGCTCCGTACCAAGAGACCCAGTACTTC
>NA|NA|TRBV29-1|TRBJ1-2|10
CSVAGGGYTF
TGCAGCGTTGCCGGGGGTGGCTACACCTTC
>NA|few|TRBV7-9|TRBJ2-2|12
CASNLYTGELFF
TGTGCCAGCAACTTATACACCGGGGAGCTGTTTTTT
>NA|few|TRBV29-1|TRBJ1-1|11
CSVDRGTEAFF
TGCAGCGTTGACAGGGGCACTGAAGCTTTCTTT
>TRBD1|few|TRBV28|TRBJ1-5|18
CASRPPGQGLYSNQPQHF
TGTGCCAGCAGACCGCCGGGACAGGGGTTATATAGCAATCAGCCCCAGCATTTT
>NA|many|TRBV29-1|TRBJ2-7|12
CSAGGTPYEQYF
TGCAGCGCCGGTGGAACCCCCTACGAGCAGTACTTC